This T cell receptor (beta chain) comes out of a study of identifying expanded T cells in peripheral blood. Study results and limitations: Clone count variance between roughly 2-week samples rose with total template count. Approximately 1.1 clones differed between technical replicates, versus around 15 and 19 over time.

Generated by immunoSEQ multiplex PCR, the TCRdb table keeps only in-frame clones and is missing some. The data hold around 47,000 clones, with approximately 80% observed a single time. The CDR3 sequence is 15 residues long. From germline, CDR1 is SGHVS and CDR2 FQNEAQ. V lost 1 base and J 1 base, leaving 10 bases between the germline ends. During the collection period, no donor immune events like infections were recorded. Points on this clone: What it binds is unknown.

The sample taken for sequencing was blood. V and J are TRBV7-8 and TRBJ1-1, with unresolved D. The clonotype was recovered from a person aged 18-69 years in good health. The CDR3 sequence: CASSLVEAANTEAFF. CDR3 bases: TGTGCCAGCAGCTTAGTAGAGGCTGCGAACACTGAAGCTTTCTTT.